This T cell receptor (beta chain) was captured by sequencing in a study of T cell repertoires in cytomegalovirus infection. Note on this clonotype: Its cognate antigen is unknown.

TCRdb passed the reads through MiXCR, listing each CDR3 protein once. The sample lists about 500,000 distinct CDR3 sequences; roughly a third were seen once. The sequencing here drew on cultured PBMCs, taken from culture after CMV antigen stimulation. This clonotype originated in a human donor in good health (CMV status not recorded). Some clones in this sample may be carry-over from other donors' samples.

CDR3 DNA sequence: TGCAGTGCTAGGGTACTCGAGGGAGCCTACAATGAGCAGTTCTTC. Translated, it gives CSARVLEGAYNEQFF. The chain is built from TRBV20-1 and TRBJ2-1; possibly TRBD2 for D (5 bases). In germline, CDR1 is DFQATT, CDR2 SNEGSKA (reference sequence). Trimming stripped 3 bases from V and 2 bases from J, with 14 bases between. This CDR3 has 15 amino acids.